The 21 T cell receptor beta chains presented below share a single source sample, sequenced in a study of T and B cells in COVID-19 patients. From blood, about 220-500 ng of genomic DNA served as TRB template. TRB rearrangements were amplified by multiplex PCR with BIOMED2 TRB-A/B primers. A single record per CDR3 protein comes from TCRdb applying MiXCR to the multiplex PCR reads. This table has about 22,000 distinct CDR3 sequences, 25% to 35% appearing once. The sequenced sample was blood. These receptor sequences come from a human donor who had recovered from COVID-19.

A few counts support this clonotype. The chain recombines TRBV27 with TRBJ2-2; no clear D gene. In germline, CDR1 is MNHEY, CDR2 SMNVEV (reference sequence). The CDR3 runs 12 residues. With 3 bases removed from V and 7 bases from J, the gap between germline ends came to 6 bases. The CDR3: CASSFPDGELFF. CDR3 sequence (DNA): TGTGCCAGCAGTTTTCCGGACGGGGAGCTGTTTTTT.

The chain is built from TRBV6-4 and TRBJ2-5; the D is unclear. Germline lookup yields CDR1 MRHNA and CDR2 SNTAGT. The V and J ends lost 4 bases and 5 bases respectively, with 11 bases between them. This CDR3 comprises 13 residues. The CDR3 region has the DNA TGTGCCAGCAGTGCCTACGTGGGGGAGACCCAGTACTTC. The encoded protein is CASSAYVGETQYF.

By sample fraction, this clonotype is medium-sized. This sequence joins TRBV19 and TRBJ2-7; no reliable D call. The CDR3 runs 9 residues. Germline V gene lookup returns CDR1 LNHDA and CDR2 SQIVND (reference sequence). With 7 bases removed from V and 6 bases from J, the gap between germline ends came to 4 bases. The CDR3 nucleotides are TGTGCCAGTATCGGCGAGCAGTACTTC. Protein: CASIGEQYF. Variable domain in full (rest from reference TRBV19 and TRBJ2-7): DGGITQSPKYLFRKEGQNVTLSCEQNLNHDAMYWYRQDPGQGLRLIYYSQIVNDFQKGDIAEGYSVSREKKESFPLTVTSAQKNPTAFYLCASIGEQYFGPGTRLTVT.

The rearrangement uses TRBV6-5 and TRBJ1-2; D is undetermined. CDR3 length equals 11 residues. Germline V gives CDR1 MNHEY, CDR2 SVGAGI. V was pared by 5 bases and J by 5 bases, with 6 bases between. The CDR3 sequence is CASSPEYGYTF. CDR3 coding DNA: TGTGCCAGCAGTCCCGAATATGGCTACACCTTC.

This clonotype was recorded a few times. The rearrangement uses TRBV12-3 or TRBV12-4 and TRBJ1-1; D uncertain. V lost 3 bases and J 0 bases, leaving 8 bases between the germline ends. CDR3 length equals 14 residues. CDR3 nucleotide sequence: TGTGCCAGCAGTTTTGGAAGAATGAACACTGAAGCTTTCTTT. Residues: CASSFGRMNTEAFF.

This clonotype was seen repeatedly, ten times or more. The chain uses TRBV6-6 and TRBJ2-5; TRBD2 agrees at 10 bases. This CDR3 is built from 13 residues. In germline, CDR1 is MNHNY, CDR2 SVGAGI (reference sequence). V was pared by 6 bases and J by 4 bases, with 2 bases of the junction left unmatched. CDR3 loop: CASRIAGGETQYF. CDR3 DNA: TGTGCCAGCAGAATAGCGGGAGGAGAGACCCAGTACTTC.

The chain recombines TRBV5-1 with TRBJ2-1; 10 positions match TRBD1. Germline V gives CDR1 SGHRS, CDR2 YFSETQ. Trimming cost V 4 bases and J 5 bases; bases outside gene matches: 6. The CDR3 runs 15 residues. Here the CDR3 reads CASSKTGGGNNEQFF. The DNA of the CDR3 is TGCGCCAGCAGCAAGACAGGGGGCGGTAACAATGAGCAGTTCTTC.

This clonotype was seen more than once but under ten times. V is TRBV11-1 and J is TRBJ2-5; 10 bases match TRBD1. CDR1 is SGHAT and CDR2 is FQDESV in the germline V gene (reference sequence). The V segment lost 6 bases and the J segment 5 bases; nucleotides outside the gene matches: 6. The CDR3 has 14 residues. The CDR3 coding sequence is TGTGCCAGCAGGACAGGGGGCGCCGGGGAGACCCAGTACTTC. Amino acid sequence: CASRTGGAGETQYF. The full variable domain, in which reference TRBV11-1 and TRBJ2-5 provide the parts outside the CDR3, is EAEVAQSPRYKITEKSQAVAFWCDPISGHATLYWYRQILGQGPELLVQFQDESVVDDSQLPKDRFSAERLKGVDSTLKIQPAELGDSAMYLCASRTGGAGETQYFGPGTRLLVL.

This clonotype came up many times. The chain uses TRBV19 and TRBJ2-1; TRBD2 agrees at 7 bases. The J segment lost 2 bases and the V segment lost 3 bases, leaving 7 bases of the junction unmatched. The CDR3 runs to 16 residues. The V gene's germline CDR1 is LNHDA and CDR2 SQIVND (reference sequence). The CDR3 loop reads CASSIRGVSPYNEQFF. The DNA of the CDR3 is TGTGCCAGTAGTATCCGGGGGGTTTCCCCCTACAATGAGCAGTTCTTC.

V is TRBV10-3 and J is TRBJ2-7, with 11 nucleotides matching TRBD2. Germline lookup yields CDR1 ENHRY and CDR2 SYGVKD. The CDR3 has 17 residues. V lost 7 bases to trimming and J lost 4 bases; unmatched junction nucleotides: 15. The chain's CDR3 is CAITTGSTSGSLYEQYF. As DNA, the CDR3 is TGTGCCATCACGACTGGAAGTACTAGCGGGAGCCTATACGAGCAGTACTTC.

This clonotype is categorized as medium-sized. CDR3 sequence reads: CSAPRAANYGYTF. CDR3 nucleotides: TGCAGCGCCCCTCGCGCAGCCAACTATGGCTACACCTTC. This chain connects TRBV29-1 to TRBJ1-2; no reliable D call. The CDR3 covers 13 residues. V lost 7 bases and J 2 bases, leaving 14 bases between the germline ends. From germline, CDR1 is SQVTM and CDR2 ANQGSEA.

The sample holds one count of this clonotype. The CDR3, as DNA: TGCAGCGCCGGTTGGACTAGCGGGGGCCACGAGCAGTACTTC. The encoded protein is CSAGWTSGGHEQYF. The chain employs TRBV29-1 and TRBJ2-7; 13 nucleotides match TRBD2. From germline, CDR1 is SQVTM and CDR2 ANQGSEA. After removal of 7 bases from V and 5 bases from J, the junction contained 8 bases not matched to a gene. The CDR3 has 14 residues.

This clonotype was counted a few times. CDR3 loop: CSVEGGGVYTEAFF. CDR3 in DNA: TGCAGCGTTGAAGGTGGGGGGGTGTACACTGAAGCTTTCTTT. The chain joins TRBV29-1 to TRBJ1-1; D is possibly TRBD1 (5 bases). Between the trimmed V and J ends, which lost 1 base and 3 bases, there was a span of 12 bases. The V gene's germline CDR1 is SQVTM and CDR2 ANQGSEA. CDR3 length equals 14 residues.

Regarding this clonotype: The junction departs from the called germline gene at one end, perhaps through a read error. The gene calls are TRBV7-7 and TRBJ2-3, with D hard to call. CDR3 length: 14 amino acids. Germline CDR1 reads SSHAT; CDR2 reads FNYEAQ (reference sequence). In DNA, the CDR3 is TGTGCTAGCAGCCCCGACACCTCGACAGATACGCAGTATTTT. This translates into CASSPDTSTDTQYF.

This clonotype is medium-sized (0.01 to 0.1%) within its sample. An end of the junction differs from the germline gene, which may be a read error. V and J are TRBV11-1 and TRBJ2-2; weak D call: TRBD1 (6 bases). This CDR3 has 16 residues. CDR1 is SGHAT, CDR2 FQDESV, per germline (reference sequence). The CDR3 reads CASSSTGHANPGELFF. In DNA form, the CDR3 reads TGTGCCAGCAGTTCTACGGGACACGCGAACCCCGGGGAGCTGTTTTTT. The full variable domain, completed using reference TRBV11-1 and TRBJ2-2, is EAEVAQSPRYKITEKSQAVAFWCDPISGHATLYWYRQILGQGPELLVQFQDESVVDDSQLPKDRFSAERLKGVDSTLKIQPAELGDSAMYLCASSSTGHANPGELFFGEGSRLTVL.

This clonotype has a handful of counts. The chain recombines TRBV6-2 or TRBV6-3 with TRBJ1-5; D is ambiguous. CDR3 length equals 16 residues. The germline V gene encodes CDR1 MNHEY and CDR2 SVGEGT. The ends were cut back, 4 bases at V and 1 base at J, with 14 bases in the middle. In DNA, the CDR3 is TGTGCCAGCAGTTCCGCGCGGGTCCTAAGCAATCAGCCCCAGCATTTT. This encodes CASSSARVLSNQPQHF.

This clonotype was found a few times. The J gene is TRBJ1-1, the V gene TRBV19, with no clear D. V was clipped by 1 base and J by 0 bases, with 9 bases between them. Germline V gene data show CDR1 as LNHDA and CDR2 as SQIVND (reference sequence). The CDR3 extends over 15 amino acids. The CDR3 DNA is TGTGCCAGTAGTATAGCATCCCGGATGAACACTGAAGCTTTCTTT. Its protein product is CASSIASRMNTEAFF.

The V call is TRBV5-6, the J call TRBJ2-7, with TRBD1 matching over 8 bases. This CDR3 region has 14 residues. With V trimmed by 4 bases and J by 6 bases, 9 bases remained unmatched. Germline V gene lookup returns CDR1 SGHDT and CDR2 YYEEEE. CDR3 in DNA: TGTGCCAGCAGCCTGGACAGGGTCTCGCTCGAGCAGTACTTC. Translated, it gives CASSLDRVSLEQYF.

V usage is TRBV6-1 and J usage is TRBJ2-6; D unresolved. CDR1 MNHNS and CDR2 SASEGT come from the germline V gene. This CDR3 is built from 15 residues. Trimming took off 6 bases at V and 4 bases at J, with 13 bases between the two ends. Here the CDR3 reads CASSNAVRGANVLTF. The DNA for the CDR3 is TGTGCCAGCAGCAACGCGGTGAGGGGGGCCAACGTCCTGACTTTC.

This sequence joins TRBV20-1 and TRBJ2-4, with unresolved D. V dropped 4 bases and J dropped 8 bases, with 21 bases sitting between them. CDR3 size: 15 residues. Germline V CDR1 and CDR2: DFQATT, SNEGSKA (reference sequence). CDR3 protein: CSATPGGSEVDIQYF. The DNA for the CDR3 is TGCAGTGCTACCCCTGGTGGTTCCGAGGTGGACATTCAGTACTTC.

Concerning this clonotype itself: One end of the junction is discordant with germline, which a read error may explain. This chain uses TRBV15 with TRBJ2-3; 11 bases fit TRBD2. The CDR3 totals 16 residues. Germline V CDR1 and CDR2: LNHNV, YYDKDF (reference sequence). This CDR3 reads CASSWGLAVSTDTQYF. The DNA for the CDR3 is TGTGCCTCCAGCTGGGGACTAGCGGTTAGCACAGATACGCAGTATTTT.